This T cell receptor beta chain was sequenced during a study of tumor and adjacent non-tumor tissue in lung cancer. In the study overall: Histology: 12 adenocarcinoma, a couple of squamous cell carcinoma, 1 small cell lung cancer. Patients were aged roughly 31 to 76, 10 men and roughly five women, stage I to III. Study-wide results and limits: In normal lung, the top 100 clones were significantly more dominant than in tumor. Significantly higher TCR diversity was found in tumor than normal lung.

This clonotype has just a few counts. Its antigen is undetermined. A modified ARM-PCR protocol with three rounds of nested PCR amplified TCRbeta. Via MiXCR, TCRdb re-called the multiplex PCR reads, giving one row per CDR3 protein. The data hold approximately 62,000 distinct CDR3 sequences, with about 61% observed a single time. There are 17 residues in the CDR3. Trimming shortened V by 0 bases and J by 4 bases, and 18 bases separated the two germline ends. The germline CDR1 and CDR2 sequences are SGHDN and FVKESK. The template was RNA from unsorted bulk tissue. The normal lung tissue was taken more than 3 cm from the tumor edge.

The chain employs TRBV14 and TRBJ2-5, with D tentatively TRBD1 or TRBD2 (6 bases each). The source of this sequence is a man in his 70s with non-small cell lung cancer. Sequencing was done on a sample of distant non-tumor lung tissue. The CDR3: CASSQDLGVGGGETQYF. The CDR3 bases are TGTGCCAGCAGCCAAGATCTTGGGGTAGGGGGAGGAGAGACCCAGTACTTC.